Included here is one T cell receptor beta chain sequence, with context. Its antigen remains unidentified. Libraries were prepared by immunoSEQ multiplex PCR; TCRdb keeps only in-frame clonotypes and omits some of them. Of approximately 150,000 clones detected, around 84% appear once; the ten largest clones hold approximately 4.7%. These data belong to a study of T cell responses to AZD1222 COVID-19 vaccine. Study conclusions and caveats: Of the AZD1222 recipients, only five to seven were seropositive at baseline. Clonal diversity was possibly underestimated, and white British individuals and females predominated among donors. Spike was spanned by vaccine-associated CD4 TCRs, which were dominant at 160-218 and 743-854. Repertoire sampling happened only post peak T cell response.

This receptor was identified in an adult who received the AZD1222 COVID-19 vaccine. The sample in question was peripheral blood, obtained 28 days after the second AZD1222 dose.

The DNA of the CDR3 is TGTGCCAGCAGCTATCGACAGGGCCCCTACGAGCAGTACTTC. Amino acid sequence: CASSYRQGPYEQYF. The gene calls are TRBV14 and TRBJ2-7, with TRBD1 matching over 7 bases. Germline V gene lookup returns CDR1 SGHDN and CDR2 FVKESK. CDR3 length equals 14 residues. Trimming cost V 5 bases and J 2 bases; bases outside gene matches: 6.